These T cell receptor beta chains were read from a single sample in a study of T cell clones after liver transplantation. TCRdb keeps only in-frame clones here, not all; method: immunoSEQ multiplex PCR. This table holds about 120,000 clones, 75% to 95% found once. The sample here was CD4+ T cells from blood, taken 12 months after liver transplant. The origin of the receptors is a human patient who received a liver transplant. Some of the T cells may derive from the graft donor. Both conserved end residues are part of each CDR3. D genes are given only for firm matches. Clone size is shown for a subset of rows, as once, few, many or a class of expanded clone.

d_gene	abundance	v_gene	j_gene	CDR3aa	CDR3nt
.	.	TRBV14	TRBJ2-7	CASSQDWGEQYF	TGTGCCAGCAGCCAAGACTGGGGCGAGCAGTACTTC
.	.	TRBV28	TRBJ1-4	CASSQQGGATNEKLFF	TGTGCCAGCAGTCAGCAGGGTGGGGCAACTAATGAAAAACTGTTTTTT
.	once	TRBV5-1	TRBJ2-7	CASSLEQRYEQYF	TGCGCCAGCAGCTTGGAGCAGCGGTACGAGCAGTACTTC
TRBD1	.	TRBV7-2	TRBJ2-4	CASSSGQGAKNIQYF	TGTGCCAGCAGCTCGGGACAGGGCGCCAAAAACATTCAGTACTTC
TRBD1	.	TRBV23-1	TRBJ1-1	CASSPRTGKYGTEAFF	TGCGCCAGCAGTCCCAGGACAGGGAAGTATGGGACTGAAGCTTTCTTT
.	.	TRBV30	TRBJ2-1	CAWSVRREQFF	TGTGCCTGGAGTGTTCGGCGGGAGCAGTTCTTC
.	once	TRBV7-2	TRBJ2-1	CASSLARRAGEQFF	TGTGCCAGCAGCTTAGCGAGGCGCGCCGGTGAGCAGTTCTTC
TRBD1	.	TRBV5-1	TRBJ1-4	CASSAGQGAIGEKLFF	TGCGCCAGCAGCGCGGGACAGGGGGCGATCGGTGAAAAACTGTTTTTT
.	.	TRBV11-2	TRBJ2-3	CASSLQAVPSSTDTQYF	TGTGCCAGCAGCTTACAGGCGGTCCCTTCTAGCACAGATACGCAGTATTTT
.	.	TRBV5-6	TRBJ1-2	CASSLGRNYGYTF	TGTGCCAGCAGCTTAGGGAGGAACTATGGCTACACCTTC
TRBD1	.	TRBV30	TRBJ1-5	CAWRVNGQGDQPQHF	TGTGCCTGGAGAGTCAACGGACAGGGAGATCAGCCCCAGCATTTT
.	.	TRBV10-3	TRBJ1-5	CAISDTGPNQPQHF	TGTGCCATCAGTGATACAGGACCCAATCAGCCCCAGCATTTT
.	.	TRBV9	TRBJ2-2	CASSVVEGNTGELFF	TGTGCCAGCAGCGTAGTAGAAGGGAACACCGGGGAGCTGTTTTTT
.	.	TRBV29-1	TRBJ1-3	CSVARRNSGNTIYF	TGCAGCGTCGCAAGACGGAACTCTGGAAACACCATATATTTT
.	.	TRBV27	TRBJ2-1	CASTLIGFYNEQFF	TGTGCCAGCACCCTTATCGGGTTCTACAATGAGCAGTTCTTC
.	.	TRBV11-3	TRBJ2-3	CASSLDSQYTQYF	TGTGCCAGCAGCTTAGATTCCCAGTATACGCAGTATTTT
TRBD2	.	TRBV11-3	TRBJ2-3	CASSPGGAQYF	TGTGCCAGCAGCCCGGGGGGGGCGCAGTATTTT
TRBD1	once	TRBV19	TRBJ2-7	CASSSRGQTFPYEQYF	TGTGCCAGTAGTAGCAGGGGGCAGACTTTTCCCTACGAGCAGTACTTC
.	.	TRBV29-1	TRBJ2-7	CSVDAGQGEQYF	TGCAGCGTTGATGCCGGACAAGGCGAGCAGTACTTC
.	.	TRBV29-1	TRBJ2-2	CSVGQRTTGELFF	TGCAGCGTCGGACAACGCACCACCGGGGAGCTGTTTTTT
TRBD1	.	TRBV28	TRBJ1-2	CASRRTGGNYGYTF	TGTGCCAGCAGGCGCACAGGGGGCAACTATGGCTACACCTTC
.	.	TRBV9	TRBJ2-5	CASSVAPIPDGTQYF	TGTGCCAGCAGCGTAGCCCCAATTCCGGACGGGACCCAGTACTTC
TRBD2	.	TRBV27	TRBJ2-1	CASSGGSGRSYNEQFF	TGTGCCAGCAGTGGTGGTAGCGGGAGATCCTACAATGAGCAGTTCTTC
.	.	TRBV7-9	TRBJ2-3	CASSSGLGGSADTQYF	TGTGCCAGCAGCTCCGGTTTAGGGGGTAGCGCAGATACGCAGTATTTT
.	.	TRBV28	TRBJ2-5	CASSLPKGQQETQYF	TGTGCCAGCAGTTTGCCCAAGGGACAACAAGAGACCCAGTACTTC
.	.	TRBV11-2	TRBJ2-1	CASSPLVGSNEQFF	TGTGCCAGCAGCCCCCTGGTAGGGAGCAATGAGCAGTTCTTC
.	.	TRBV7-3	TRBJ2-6	CASSPQGLLSGANVLTF	TGTGCCAGCAGCCCCCAGGGACTCCTCTCTGGGGCCAACGTCCTGACTTTC
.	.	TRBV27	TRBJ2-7	CASSLRPNEYEQYF	TGTGCCAGCAGTTTACGGCCTAACGAGTACGAGCAGTACTTC
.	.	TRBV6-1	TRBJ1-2	CASSEARGGSGGYTF	TGTGCCAGCAGTGAAGCGCGGGGGGGATCGGGAGGCTACACCTTC
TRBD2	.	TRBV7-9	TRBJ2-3	CASRGTSGSTDTQYF	TGTGCCAGCAGGGGGACTAGCGGGAGCACAGATACGCAGTATTTT
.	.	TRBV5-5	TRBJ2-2	CASRLDGELFF	TGTGCCAGCAGGTTGGACGGGGAGCTGTTTTTT
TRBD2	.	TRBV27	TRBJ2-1	CASSSSSGRAGEQFF	TGTGCCAGCAGTTCCTCTAGCGGGAGGGCCGGCGAGCAGTTCTTC
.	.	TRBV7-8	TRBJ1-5	CASSSSKNQPQHF	TGTGCCAGCAGCTCCAGCAAGAATCAGCCCCAGCATTTT
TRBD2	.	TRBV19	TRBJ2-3	CASNGLAGFAQYF	TGTGCCAGCAATGGACTAGCGGGATTTGCGCAGTATTTT
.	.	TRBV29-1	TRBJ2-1	CSVTGSSYNEQFF	TGCAGCGTTACTGGGAGCTCCTACAATGAGCAGTTCTTC
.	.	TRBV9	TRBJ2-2	CASSVGWEATGELFF	TGTGCCAGCAGCGTAGGATGGGAAGCCACCGGGGAGCTGTTTTTT
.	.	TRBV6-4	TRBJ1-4	CASRLLLAGEKLFF	TGTGCCAGCAGACTCTTATTGGCGGGTGAAAAACTGTTTTTT
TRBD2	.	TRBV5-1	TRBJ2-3	CASSLDPSGRGDTQYF	TGCGCCAGCAGCTTGGATCCTAGCGGGAGGGGAGATACGCAGTATTTT
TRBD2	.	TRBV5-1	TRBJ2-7	CASSTSGLPPSYEQYF	TGCGCCAGCTCAACTAGCGGGCTCCCCCCTAGCTACGAGCAGTACTTC
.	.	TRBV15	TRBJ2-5	CATTRGGQETQYF	TGTGCCACCACCCGAGGGGGTCAAGAGACCCAGTACTTC
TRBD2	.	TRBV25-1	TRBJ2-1	CASSEFGREQFF	TGTGCCAGCAGTGAATTTGGGAGGGAACAGTTCTTC
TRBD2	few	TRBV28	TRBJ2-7	CASISGGAYEQYF	TGTGCCAGCATCTCGGGAGGAGCCTACGAGCAGTACTTC
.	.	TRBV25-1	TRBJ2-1	CASSAREYYNEQFF	TGTGCCAGCAGTGCCCGGGAGTACTACAATGAGCAGTTCTTC
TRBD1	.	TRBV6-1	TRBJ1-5	CASSSTGGQPQHF	TGTGCCAGCAGTTCGACAGGGGGCCAGCCCCAGCATTTT
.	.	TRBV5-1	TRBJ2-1	CASSLVVGSSYNEQFF	TGCGCCAGCAGCTTGGTAGTTGGGTCTTCCTACAATGAGCAGTTCTTC
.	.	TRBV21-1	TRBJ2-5	CASSNLGQNF	TGTGCCAGCAGCAATCTGGGACAGAACTTC
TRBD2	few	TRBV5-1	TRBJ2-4	CASREREIGIQYF	TGCGCCAGCAGAGAGCGGGAAATCGGCATTCAGTACTTC
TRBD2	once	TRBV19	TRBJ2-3	CASSGSGLAGGPTDTQYF	TGTGCCAGTAGTGGTTCGGGACTAGCGGGAGGACCCACGGATACGCAGTATTTT
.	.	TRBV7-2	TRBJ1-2	CASSLFQGGYTF	TGTGCCAGCAGCTTGTTCCAGGGAGGCTACACCTTC
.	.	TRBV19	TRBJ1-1	CASSTGAGNTEAFF	TGTGCCAGTAGTACAGGGGCGGGGAACACTGAAGCTTTCTTT
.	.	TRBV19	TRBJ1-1	CASSIPGARGKAFF	TGTGCCAGTAGTATACCGGGGGCGCGTGGAAAAGCTTTCTTT
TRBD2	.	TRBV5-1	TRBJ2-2	CASSLGVLSGTLSNTGELFF	TGCGCCAGCAGCTTGGGGGTACTTAGCGGGACACTTTCGAACACCGGGGAGCTGTTTTTT
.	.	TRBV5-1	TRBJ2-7	CASSPGTLGYYEQYF	TGCGCCAGCAGCCCCGGGACGCTGGGGTACTACGAGCAGTACTTC
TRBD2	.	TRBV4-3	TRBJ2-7	CASSQEASGSRGQYF	TGCGCCAGCAGCCAAGAGGCTAGCGGGAGTAGGGGGCAGTACTTC
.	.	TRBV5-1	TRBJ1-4	CASSPISGATNEKLFF	TGCGCCAGCAGCCCGATTAGCGGGGCAACTAATGAAAAACTGTTTTTT